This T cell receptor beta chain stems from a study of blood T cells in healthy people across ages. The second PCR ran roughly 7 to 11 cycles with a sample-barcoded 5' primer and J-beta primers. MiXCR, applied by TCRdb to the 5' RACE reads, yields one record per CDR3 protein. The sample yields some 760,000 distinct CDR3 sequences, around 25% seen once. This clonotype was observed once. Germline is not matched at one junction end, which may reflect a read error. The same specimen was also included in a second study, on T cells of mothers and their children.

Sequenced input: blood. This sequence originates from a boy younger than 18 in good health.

Here the CDR3 reads CASSFTSGRAKETHYF. The CDR3, as DNA: TGTGCCAGCAGCTTTACTAGCGGGAGGGCGAAAGAGACCCACTACTTC. The chain recombines TRBV7-2 with TRBJ2-5; 13 nucleotides align to TRBD2. The germline V gene encodes CDR1 SGHTA and CDR2 FQGNSA. This CDR3 is built from 16 residues. The complete variable domain, with remaining parts taken from reference TRBV7-2 and TRBJ2-5, reads GAGVSQSPSNKVTEKGKDVELRCDPISGHTALYWYRQSLGQGLEFLIYFQGNSAPDKSGLPSDRFSAERTGGSVSTLTIQRTQQEDSAVYLCASSFTSGRAKETHYFGPGTRLLVL.